This T cell receptor beta chain appears in the sequencing data of a study of blood T cell repertoires in COVID-19 (TCRdb year 2020). Regarding the complete study: The collaborator samples originated in the United States, Italy and Spain and spanned the acute and convalescent phases of COVID-19. The material from the prospective study consisted of cDNA or gDNA derived from T cells, B-cell-depleted T cells, or PBMCs. Subjects who had been exposed to COVID-19, were actively infected with it, or had recovered from it provided the deeply sampled blood TCRbeta repertoires that made up the dataset. The repertoires were made available in a free public database intended to serve as a resource for research on the immune response to SARS-CoV-2. Samples were obtained from the ongoing ImmuneRACE study (first 160 participants) and from 1,254 subjects provided by 6 global collaborators. Nearly every sample came with metadata listing a de-identified subject ID, COVID-19 status, age in years and sex. Where available, HLA class I and class II types were taken from metadata supplied by the sample provider and were not determined by assay-based typing.

TCRbeta CDR3 regions were amplified from genomic DNA using the immunoSEQ Assay, a bias-controlled multiplex PCR. In the paper's pipeline: Within the assay, amplification of reference gene primers was used to estimate how many nucleated cells each sample contained. To quantify the absolute abundance of each unique TCRbeta CDR3 rearrangement, sequence reads were collapsed and filtered. For each sample, productive Simpson clonality was calculated by taking the square root of Simpson's diversity index across productive rearrangements. Imported from immuneACCESS, the table was reduced by TCRdb to in-frame sequences with V and J called. These copies leave out some clones; in studies compared against another copy, an unresolved V gene accounts for under half, and the cause of the remainder is not known. V and J calls and clone size are as listed in that table; D and trimming were resolved from the DNA. For this sample the table gives about 160,000 clones, of which approximately 81% were detected only once. The ten largest clonotypes hold more than 5% of the sample.

One collaborating source in Seattle enrolled patients during active infection and followed them longitudinally through the course of disease. Whole blood was collected in K2EDTA tubes by collaborating institutions according to the institutions' own protocols. For TCRbeta analysis, collaborators shipped samples in one of three forms: frozen whole blood, isolated PBMCs, or DNA extracted from either of those sample types. The CDR3 runs 13 residues from the cysteine to the phenylalanine. Only the CDR3 portion is preserved as DNA: 39 bases, with reading frame beginning at the first base. V drops 0 bases and J drops 3 bases, leaving 6 bases in between. In the germline V gene, CDR1 corresponds to SGHRS and CDR2 to YFSETQ. The paper's findings and limits, for the study overall: Clinical and demographic metadata were provided uncurated, with the amount varying by source and participant.

As for this clone: The antigen this receptor binds is unknown. No qualities accompany the bases; no much larger clone lies one base away.

The sequence came from a woman between 45 and 65 years old with COVID-19, enrolled during active disease. This chain joins TRBV5-1 to TRBJ2-5; no confident D gene assignment can be made. Sequenced sample: peripheral blood. The CDR3: CASSLGIEETQYF. The DNA sequence is as follows: TGCGCCAGCAGCTTGGGCATAGAAGAGACCCAGTACTTC.